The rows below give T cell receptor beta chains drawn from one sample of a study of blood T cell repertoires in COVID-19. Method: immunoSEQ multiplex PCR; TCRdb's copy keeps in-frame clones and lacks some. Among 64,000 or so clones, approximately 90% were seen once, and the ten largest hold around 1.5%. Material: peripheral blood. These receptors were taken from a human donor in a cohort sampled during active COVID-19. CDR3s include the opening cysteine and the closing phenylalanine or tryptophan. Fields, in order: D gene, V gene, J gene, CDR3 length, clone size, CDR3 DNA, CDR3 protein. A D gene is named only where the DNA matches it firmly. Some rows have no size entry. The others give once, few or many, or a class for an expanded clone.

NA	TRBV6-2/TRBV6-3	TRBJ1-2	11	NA	TGTGCCAGCAGTTACGGCGGGAGCTACACCTTC	CASSYGGSYTF
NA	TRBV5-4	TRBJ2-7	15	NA	TGTGCCAGCAGCGTGGGGGCACTCGATTCCTACGAGCAGTACTTC	CASSVGALDSYEQYF
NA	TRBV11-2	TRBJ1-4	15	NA	TGTGCCAGCTCCGATCCAGGGGAGATTAATGAAAAACTGTTTTTT	CASSDPGEINEKLFF
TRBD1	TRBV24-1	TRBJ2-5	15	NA	TGTGCCACCAGTGATTTCGACAGGGGGTACGAGACCCAGTACTTC	CATSDFDRGYETQYF
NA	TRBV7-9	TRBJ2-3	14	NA	TGTGCCAGCAGCTTAGCGGAGAACACAGATACGCAGTATTTT	CASSLAENTDTQYF
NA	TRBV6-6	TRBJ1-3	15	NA	TGTGCCAGCAGTAGCGGGACAAATCCTGGAAACACCATATATTTT	CASSSGTNPGNTIYF
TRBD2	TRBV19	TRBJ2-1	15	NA	TGTGCCAGTAGTAGACTAGCGGGAGTAGGGGATGAGCAGTTCTTC	CASSRLAGVGDEQFF
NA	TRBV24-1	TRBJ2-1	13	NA	TGTGCCACCAGTGCTGCCGTCCCTAGGGAGCAGTTCTTC	CATSAAVPREQFF
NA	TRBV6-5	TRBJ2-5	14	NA	TGTGCCAGCAGTTACGGGCAGGGAGGAGAGACCCAGTACTTC	CASSYGQGGETQYF
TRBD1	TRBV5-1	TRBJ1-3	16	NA	TGCGCCAGCAGCTTGCCGGAGACAGGGGCTGGAAACACCATATATTTT	CASSLPETGAGNTIYF
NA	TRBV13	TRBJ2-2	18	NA	TGTGCCAGCAGCCGGGGCCACCTGAGGGGGTCGAACACCGGGGAGCTGTTTTTT	CASSRGHLRGSNTGELFF
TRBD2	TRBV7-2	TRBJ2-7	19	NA	TGTGCCAGCAGCCCTCAAATTAGCCTAGCGGGAGCATACGGCTACGAGCAGTACTTC	CASSPQISLAGAYGYEQYF
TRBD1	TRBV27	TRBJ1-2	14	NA	TGTGCCAGCAGTTCAGGACAGGGGAACTATGGCTACACCTTC	CASSSGQGNYGYTF
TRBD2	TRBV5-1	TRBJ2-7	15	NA	TGCGCCAGCAGCTTGGGACTAGCGGGCCTCTACGAGCAGTACTTC	CASSLGLAGLYEQYF
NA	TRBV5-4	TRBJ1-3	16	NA	TGTGCCAGCAGCTTGGAAGGGGGAACCTCTGGAAACACCATATATTTT	CASSLEGGTSGNTIYF
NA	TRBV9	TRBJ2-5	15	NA	TGTGCCAGCAGCCGCGCCGGGACACACCAAGAGACCCAGTACTTC	CASSRAGTHQETQYF
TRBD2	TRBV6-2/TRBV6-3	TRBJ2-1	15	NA	TGTGCCAGCAGCCTGAAACTAGCGGGAGGCAATGAGCAGTTCTTC	CASSLKLAGGNEQFF
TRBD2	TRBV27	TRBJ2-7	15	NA	TGTGCCAGCAGTTCCCCACTAGCGGGAGTACGGGAGCAGTACTTC	CASSSPLAGVREQYF
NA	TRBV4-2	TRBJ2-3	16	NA	TGTGCCAGCAGCCAGGGGGCGGGAGCGCCCCCAGATACGCAGTATTTT	CASSQGAGAPPDTQYF
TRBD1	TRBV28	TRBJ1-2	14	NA	TGTGCCAGCAGTTTTCGGGACAGCGGACGTGGCTACACCTTC	CASSFRDSGRGYTF
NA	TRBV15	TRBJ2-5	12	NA	TGTGCCACCACCTCCCTACGGGAGACCCAGTACTTC	CATTSLRETQYF
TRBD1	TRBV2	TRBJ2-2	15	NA	TGTGCCAGCAGTCTAGACAGGGGATACACCGGGGAGCTGTTTTTT	CASSLDRGYTGELFF
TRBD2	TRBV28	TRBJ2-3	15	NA	TGTGCCAGCAGTTGGGCTAGCGGGAGGGGAGATACGCAGTATTTT	CASSWASGRGDTQYF
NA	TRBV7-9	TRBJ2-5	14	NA	TGTGCCAGCAGCTTAAACCCAAGGGGAGAGACCCAGTACTTC	CASSLNPRGETQYF
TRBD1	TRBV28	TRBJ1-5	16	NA	TGTGCCAGCAGTGGGCTCGGACAGGGGCCGCATCAGCCCCAGCATTTT	CASSGLGQGPHQPQHF
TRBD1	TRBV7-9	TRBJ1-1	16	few	TGTGCCAGCAGCTTAAGTTACGGTACAGGGGACACTGAAGCTTTCTTT	CASSLSYGTGDTEAFF
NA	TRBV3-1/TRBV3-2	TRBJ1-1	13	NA	TGTGCCAGCAGCCAAGGGAGACACACTGAAGCTTTCTTT	CASSQGRHTEAFF
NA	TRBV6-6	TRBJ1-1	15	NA	TGTGCCAGCAGTTACTCGCCCCCCACAGGGTTTGAAGCTTTCTTT	CASSYSPPTGFEAFF
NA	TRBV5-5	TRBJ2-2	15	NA	TGTGCCAGCAGATCCGGGACTCTGAACACCGGGGAGCTGTTTTTT	CASRSGTLNTGELFF
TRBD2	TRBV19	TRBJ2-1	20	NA	TGTGCCAGTAGTATAGTAGGACTAGCGGGAGGGCCGAGGGGACACAATGAGCAGTTCTTC	CASSIVGLAGGPRGHNEQFF
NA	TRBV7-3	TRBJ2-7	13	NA	TGTGCCAGCAGCTTCGGACAGAATTACGAGCAGTACTTC	CASSFGQNYEQYF
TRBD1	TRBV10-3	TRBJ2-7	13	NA	TGTGCCATCAGCGGGGACAGACCCTACGAGCAGTACTTC	CAISGDRPYEQYF
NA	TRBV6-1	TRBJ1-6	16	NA	TGTGCCAGCAGTGGACAGCACAGCTCCTATAATTCACCCCTCCACTTT	CASSGQHSSYNSPLHF
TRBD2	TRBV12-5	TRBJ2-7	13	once	TGTGCTAGCACTAGCGGGTACTCCTACGAGCAGTACTTC	CASTSGYSYEQYF
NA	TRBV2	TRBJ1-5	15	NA	TGTGCCAGCAGGCAAAACAGAGCAAACAATCAGCCCCAGCATTTT	CASRQNRANNQPQHF
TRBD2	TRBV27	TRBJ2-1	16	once	TGTGCCAGCTCCAACACCGGGGGGGGAGGTCCCTATGAGCAGTTCTTC	CASSNTGGGGPYEQFF
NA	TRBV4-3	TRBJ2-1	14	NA	TGCGCCAGCAGCCAAGGTAGCCAGGGAAATGAGCAGTTCTTC	CASSQGSQGNEQFF
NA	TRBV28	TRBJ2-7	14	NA	TGTGCCAGCAGTTTTGGAGGGTCGCTGGGGGAGCAGTACTTC	CASSFGGSLGEQYF
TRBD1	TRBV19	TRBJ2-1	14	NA	TGTGCCAGTAGTATGGGACAGGGCAACAATGAGCAGTTCTTC	CASSMGQGNNEQFF
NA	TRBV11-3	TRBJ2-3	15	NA	TGTGCCAGCAGCTTAGCGGTCAGGGGAACAGATACGCAGTATTTT	CASSLAVRGTDTQYF
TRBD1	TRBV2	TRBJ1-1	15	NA	TGTGCCAGCAGTGAAATGGGACAGCAGGTCACTGAAGCTTTCTTT	CASSEMGQQVTEAFF
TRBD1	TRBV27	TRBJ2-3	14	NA	TGTGCCAGGGGACAGGGGGCGGAAACAGATACGCAGTATTTT	CARGQGAETDTQYF
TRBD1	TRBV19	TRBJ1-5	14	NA	TGTGCCAGTAGTATACAGGGGGCCGATCAGCCCCAGCATTTT	CASSIQGADQPQHF
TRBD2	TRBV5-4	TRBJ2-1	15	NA	TGTGCCAGCAGCGCGGGACTAGCGGGCTACAATGAGCAGTTCTTC	CASSAGLAGYNEQFF
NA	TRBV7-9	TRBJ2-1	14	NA	TGTGCCAGCAGCTTAGGGGACAACTACAATGAGCAGTTCTTC	CASSLGDNYNEQFF
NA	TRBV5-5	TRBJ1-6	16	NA	TGTGCCAGCAGCACCACAGGGCTCCTCCAAAATTCACCCCTCCACTTT	CASSTTGLLQNSPLHF
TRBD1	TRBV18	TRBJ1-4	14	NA	TGTGCCAGCTCACCGGACAGGGGGCGAGAAAAACTGTTTTTT	CASSPDRGREKLFF
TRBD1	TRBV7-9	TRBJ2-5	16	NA	TGTGCCAGCAGCAGACAGGGGGCCCTCCCCCAAGAGACCCAGTACTTC	CASSRQGALPQETQYF
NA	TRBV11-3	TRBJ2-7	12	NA	TGTGCCAGCAGCCCACAGGTCTACGAGCAGTACTTC	CASSPQVYEQYF
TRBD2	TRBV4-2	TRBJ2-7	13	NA	TGTGCCAGCAGCCAGGGGACTAGTTACGAGCAGTACTTC	CASSQGTSYEQYF
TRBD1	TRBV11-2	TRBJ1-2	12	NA	TGTGCCAGCAGCGCACAGGGGGATGGCTACACCTTC	CASSAQGDGYTF
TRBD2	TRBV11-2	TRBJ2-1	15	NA	TGTGCCAGCAGCGGGACTAGTATGGGTCCTCATGAGCAGTTCTTC	CASSGTSMGPHEQFF
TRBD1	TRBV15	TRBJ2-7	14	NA	TGTGCCACCAGCAGAGAACAGGGGGTAGACGAGCAGTACTTC	CATSREQGVDEQYF
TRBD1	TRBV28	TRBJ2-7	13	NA	TGTGCCATCGGAAGGGACAGGGGACTCGAGCAGTACTTC	CAIGRDRGLEQYF